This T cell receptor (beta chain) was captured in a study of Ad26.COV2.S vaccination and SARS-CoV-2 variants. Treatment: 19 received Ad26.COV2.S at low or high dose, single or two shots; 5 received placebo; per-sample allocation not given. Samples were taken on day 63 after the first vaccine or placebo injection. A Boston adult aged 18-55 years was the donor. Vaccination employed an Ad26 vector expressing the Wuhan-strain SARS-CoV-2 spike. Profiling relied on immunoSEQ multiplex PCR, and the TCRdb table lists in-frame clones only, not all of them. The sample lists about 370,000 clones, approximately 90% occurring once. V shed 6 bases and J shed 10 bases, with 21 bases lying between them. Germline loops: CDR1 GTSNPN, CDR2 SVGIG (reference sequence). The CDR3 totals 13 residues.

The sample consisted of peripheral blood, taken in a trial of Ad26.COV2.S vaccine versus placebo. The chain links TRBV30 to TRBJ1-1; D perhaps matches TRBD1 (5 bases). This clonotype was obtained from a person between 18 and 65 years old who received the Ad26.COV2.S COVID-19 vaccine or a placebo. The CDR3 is CACRTGDPFGAFF. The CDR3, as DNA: TGTGCCTGCAGAACAGGAGACCCTTTTGGAGCTTTCTTT. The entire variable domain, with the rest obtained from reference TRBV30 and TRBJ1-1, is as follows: SQTIHQWPATLVQPVGSPLSLECTVEGTSNPNLYWYRQAAGRGLQLLFYSVGIGQISSEVPQNLSASRPQDRQFILSSKKLLLSDSGFYLCACRTGDPFGAFFGQGTRLTVV.